Detailed here is one T cell receptor (beta chain). This entry is derived from a study of T cell changes during pregnancy in multiple sclerosis. This CDR3 has 11 residues. V was trimmed by 3 bases and J by 9 bases, leaving 7 bases between them. Germline lookup yields CDR1 SGDLS and CDR2 YYNGEE. The table came from immunoSEQ multiplex PCR; TCRdb's copy has only in-frame clones and leaves some out. The sample consists of 25,000 to 30,000 clones, about nine tenths of them appearing once. The sequenced sample was CD8+ T cells from peripheral blood mononuclear cells, obtained after pregnancy. The chain has TRBV9 and TRBJ2-1; tentative D call: TRBD2 (6 bases). The origin of this receptor is a female donor with multiple sclerosis, enrolled in a pregnancy study. The CDR3 DNA follows: TGTGCCAGCAGCGACGGGGGTGAGCAGTTCTTC. Translated, it gives CASSDGGEQFF.